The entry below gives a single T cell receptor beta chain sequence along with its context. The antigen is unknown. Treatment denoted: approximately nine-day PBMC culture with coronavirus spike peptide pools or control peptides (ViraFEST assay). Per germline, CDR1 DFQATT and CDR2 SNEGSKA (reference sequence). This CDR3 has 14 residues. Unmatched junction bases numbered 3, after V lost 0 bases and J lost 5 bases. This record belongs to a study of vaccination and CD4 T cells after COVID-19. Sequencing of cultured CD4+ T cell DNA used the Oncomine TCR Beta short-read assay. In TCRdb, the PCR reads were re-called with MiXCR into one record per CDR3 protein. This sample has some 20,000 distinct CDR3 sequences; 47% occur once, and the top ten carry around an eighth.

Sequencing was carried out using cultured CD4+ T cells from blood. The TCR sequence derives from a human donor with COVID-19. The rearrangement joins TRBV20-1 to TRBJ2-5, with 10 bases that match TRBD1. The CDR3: CSARETGGRETQYF. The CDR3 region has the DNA TGCAGTGCTAGAGAGACAGGGGGCCGGGAGACCCAGTACTTC.